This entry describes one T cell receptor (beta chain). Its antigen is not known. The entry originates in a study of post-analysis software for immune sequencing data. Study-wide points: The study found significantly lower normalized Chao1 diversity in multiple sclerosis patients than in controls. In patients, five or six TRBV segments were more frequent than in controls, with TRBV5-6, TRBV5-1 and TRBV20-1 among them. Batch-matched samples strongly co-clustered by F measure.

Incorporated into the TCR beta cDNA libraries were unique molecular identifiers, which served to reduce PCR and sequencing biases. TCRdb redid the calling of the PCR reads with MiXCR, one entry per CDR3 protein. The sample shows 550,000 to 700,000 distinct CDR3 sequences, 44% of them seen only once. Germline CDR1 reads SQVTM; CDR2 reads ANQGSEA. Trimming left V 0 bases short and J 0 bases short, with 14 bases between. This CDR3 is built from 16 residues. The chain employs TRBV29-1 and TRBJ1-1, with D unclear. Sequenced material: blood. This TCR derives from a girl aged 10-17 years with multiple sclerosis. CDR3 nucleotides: TGCAGCGTTGAAGATCCCTCACCGAGAATGAACACTGAAGCTTTCTTT. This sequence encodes CSVEDPSPRMNTEAFF.